The 21 T cell receptor beta chains given below trace back to one sample, sequenced in a study of blood T cell repertoires in COVID-19 (dated by TCRdb to 2020 to 2022). The library was prepared using the immunoSEQ multiplex PCR assay. The immuneACCESS repertoire file appears here via TCRdb, limited to in-frame rearrangements. These files lack a portion of the clones; in checked studies, under half of the deficit traces to unresolved V genes, and the cause of the others is not known. Here the sample has approximately 310,000 clones; around 85% occur a single time. The biggest ten clones account for more than 2% of the sample. The sequenced material came from PBMCs or T cells enriched from blood (not recorded which). The receptors originated from a man aged 25 to 45 who had recovered from COVID-19.

The chain combines TRBV30 with TRBJ1-1, with 8 bases aligning to TRBD1. CDR1 is GTSNPN and CDR2 is SVGIG in the germline V gene (reference sequence). This CDR3 has 14 residues. Trimming removed 3 bases from V and 1 base from J; junction bases left unmatched: 4. The CDR3 DNA reads as TGTGCCTGGAGGCGAACAGGGGGGAACACTGAAGCTTTCTTT. Its translation is CAWRRTGGNTEAFF.

The chain carries TRBV5-1 and TRBJ2-1, with 7 nucleotides matching TRBD2. From germline, CDR1 is SGHRS and CDR2 YFSETQ. The CDR3 loop spans 15 amino acids. V lost 2 bases, J lost 3 bases, and 5 bases stayed unmatched. Written as DNA, the CDR3 is TGCGCCAGCAGCTTAAACGCGGGAGACTACAATGAGCAGTTCTTC. It yields the protein CASSLNAGDYNEQFF. Full variable domain (outside the CDR3, taken from reference TRBV5-1 and TRBJ2-1): KAGVTQTPRYLIKTRGQQVTLSCSPISGHRSVSWYQQTPGQGLQFLFEYFSETQRNKGNFPGRFSGRQFSNSRSEMNVSTLELGDSALYLCASSLNAGDYNEQFFGPGTRLTVL.

The chain carries TRBV4-3 and TRBJ2-1; D not resolved. Trimming pared 1 base from V and 2 bases from J, leaving 12 bases between. CDR3 length: 16 residues. Germline V gives CDR1 LGHNA, CDR2 YSLEER. CDR3 amino acids: CASSQVGGYAYNEQFF. For the CDR3, the DNA is TGCGCCAGCAGCCAAGTCGGCGGCTACGCCTACAATGAGCAGTTCTTC.

This sequence joins TRBV27 and TRBJ1-2; no firm D call. This CDR3 comprises 13 residues. From germline, CDR1 is MNHEY and CDR2 SMNVEV (reference sequence). The V gene lost 5 bases and the J gene lost 4 bases, with 11 bases spanning the gap. CDR3 nucleotide sequence: TGTGCCAGCAGTACCCCCGGGGTCTATGGCTACACCTTC. Its translation is CASSTPGVYGYTF.

The chain carries TRBV5-1 and TRBJ1-1, with D possibly matching TRBD1 (6 bases). The germline CDR1 and CDR2 sequences are SGHRS and YFSETQ. This CDR3 comprises 15 residues. V lost 4 bases, J lost 1 base, and 14 bases lay in between. The CDR3 spells CASSPMGAGNTEAFF. CDR3 coding DNA: TGCGCCAGCAGCCCTATGGGGGCGGGGAACACTGAAGCTTTCTTT. Supplemented by reference TRBV5-1 and TRBJ1-1, the full variable domain reads KAGVTQTPRYLIKTRGQQVTLSCSPISGHRSVSWYQQTPGQGLQFLFEYFSETQRNKGNFPGRFSGRQFSNSRSEMNVSTLELGDSALYLCASSPMGAGNTEAFFGQGTRLTVV.

J is TRBJ2-3 and V is TRBV9; weak D call: TRBD2 (6 bases). Germline V CDR1 and CDR2: SGDLS, YYNGEE. The length of the CDR3 is 15 residues. The V end lost 0 bases, the J end lost 6 bases, and 14 bases lay between the germline ends. DNA of the CDR3: TGTGCCAGCAGCGTAGCCGGCCGGGGGATGGATACGCAGTATTTT. Its protein product is CASSVAGRGMDTQYF.

This sequence joins TRBV4-1 and TRBJ2-1; 8 bases align to TRBD1. Germline CDR1 MGHRA, CDR2 YSYEKL. The CDR3 spans 17 residues. The V and J ends lost 0 bases and 7 bases, in that order; junction bases with no gene match: 11. The CDR3 region has the DNA TGCGCCAGCAGCCAAGATCCCGGACAGGGAAGGTGGAATGAGCAGTTCTTC. This sequence encodes CASSQDPGQGRWNEQFF.

The genes are TRBV6-2 or TRBV6-3 and TRBJ1-2; 8 bases agree with TRBD1. The CDR3 totals 14 residues. Unmatched junction bases numbered 9, after V lost 4 bases and J lost 8 bases. Per the germline V gene, CDR1 is MNHEY and CDR2 is SVGEGT. The CDR3 DNA reads TGTGCCAGCAGTTCCCGCCGGACAGGGAACGGCTACACCTTC. This sequence encodes CASSSRRTGNGYTF.

V usage is TRBV6-4 and J usage is TRBJ1-2; D not resolved. Between the trimmed V and J ends, which lost 0 bases and 6 bases, there was a span of 11 bases. Per the germline V gene, CDR1 is MRHNA and CDR2 is SNTAGT. The CDR3 covers 14 residues. CDR3 sequence (DNA): TGTGCCAGCAGTGACTCAACGGGGTTCAATGGCTACACCTTC. Translation: CASSDSTGFNGYTF.

The chain uses TRBV3-1 (or the pseudogene TRBV3-2) and TRBJ2-1; TRBD1 is a possible D gene (5 bases). CDR3 length: 15 residues. The germline V gene encodes CDR1 LGHDT and CDR2 YNNKEL (reference sequence). Trimming cost V 1 base and J 10 bases, with 17 bases left between them. CDR3 sequence reads: CASSQGFGAGLEQFF. CDR3 bases: TGTGCCAGCAGCCAAGGGTTTGGAGCAGGGTTAGAGCAGTTCTTC.

This clone was observed a handful of times. The V and J genes are TRBV3-1 (or the pseudogene TRBV3-2) and TRBJ2-1, with 11 bases fitting TRBD2. Germline lookup yields CDR1 LGHDT and CDR2 YNNKEL (reference sequence). The V gene end was trimmed by 5 bases and the J gene end by 2 bases; junction bases not matched to a gene: 8. The CDR3 is 17 residues long. The CDR3 sequence: CASSTQGTSGPYNEQFF. The CDR3 bases are TGTGCCAGCAGCACTCAAGGGACTAGCGGACCCTACAATGAGCAGTTCTTC.

This rearrangement joins TRBV30 to TRBJ2-1, with 7 bases identical to TRBD2. The CDR3 extends over 15 amino acids. After removal of 0 bases from V and 8 bases from J, the junction contained 10 bases not matched to a gene. The germline gives CDR1 GTSNPN, CDR2 SVGIG (reference sequence). The CDR3 region is CAWSVQRGYPHEQFF. DNA of the CDR3: TGTGCCTGGAGTGTACAGCGGGGATACCCCCATGAGCAGTTCTTC.

The V gene is TRBV21-1, the J gene TRBJ1-4. TRBV21-1 is an annotated pseudogene. The CDR3 has 13 residues. CDR3 region: CASSSREGEKLFF. The CDR3 DNA follows: TGTGCCAGCAGCAGCAGGGAGGGGGAAAAACTGTTTTTT.

The chain uses TRBV6-5 and TRBJ2-7; 11 nucleotides align to TRBD1. There are 15 residues in the CDR3. Per the germline V gene, CDR1 is MNHEY and CDR2 is SVGAGI. V trimming: 2 bases; J trimming: 6 bases; junction bases outside the gene matches: 6. The CDR3 bases are TGTGCCAGCAGTTACGGAGGACAGGGGGCAAGCGAGCAGTACTTC. Residues: CASSYGGQGASEQYF.

The rearrangement joins TRBV18 to TRBJ2-1; 8 nucleotides match TRBD1. Unmatched junction bases numbered 13, after V lost 8 bases and J lost 4 bases. CDR3 length equals 16 residues. The V gene's germline CDR1 is KGHSH and CDR2 LQKENI. The CDR3 reads CASASRQGTGYNEQFF. The CDR3 nucleotides read TGTGCCAGCGCAAGCCGACAGGGGACAGGTTACAATGAGCAGTTCTTC.

The chain recombines TRBV30 with TRBJ1-2; maybe TRBD1 (5 bases). The V gene lost 0 bases and the J gene lost 10 bases, with 15 bases spanning the gap. Looked up from germline, CDR1 is GTSNPN and CDR2 is SVGIG (reference sequence). This CDR3 has 13 residues. The DNA of the CDR3 is TGTGCCTGGAGTGTAAACGGGGGTTTAGACTACACCTTC. This codes for CAWSVNGGLDYTF. The full variable domain, its missing parts supplied by reference TRBV30 and TRBJ1-2, is SQTIHQWPATLVQPVGSPLSLECTVEGTSNPNLYWYRQAAGRGLQLLFYSVGIGQISSEVPQNLSASRPQDRQFILSSKKLLLSDSGFYLCAWSVNGGLDYTFGSGTRLTVV.

The V call is TRBV7-2, the J call TRBJ1-1; 7 bases are shared with TRBD1. Germline CDR1 SGHTA, CDR2 FQGNSA. Trimming at V came to 5 bases and at J to 7 bases, leaving 10 bases not matched to a gene. This CDR3 has 14 amino acids. CDR3 DNA sequence: TGTGCCAGCAGCGTGATGGGACAGCCGGATGAAGCTTTCTTT. Its translation is CASSVMGQPDEAFF.

The V call is TRBV19, the J call TRBJ2-1; TRBD1 agrees at 7 bases. The CDR3 runs to 14 residues. After removal of 4 bases from V and 9 bases from J, the junction contained 9 bases not matched to a gene. Per germline, CDR1 LNHDA and CDR2 SQIVND (reference sequence). CDR3 bases: TGTGCCAGTAGTAACAGGGGCTCTTCGGGTGAGCAGTTCTTC. Translated: CASSNRGSSGEQFF.

The chain uses TRBV9 and TRBJ1-2, with TRBD1 matching over 10 bases. The CDR3 is 14 amino acids. With V trimmed by 5 bases and J by 6 bases, 7 bases remained unmatched. CDR1 is SGDLS, CDR2 YYNGEE, per germline. Written as DNA, the CDR3 is TGTGCCAGCAGGGCTGCCGGGACAGGGGATGGCTACACCTTC. It specifies CASRAAGTGDGYTF.

The chain has TRBV6-6 and TRBJ2-5; the D gene is possibly TRBD1 (5 bases). V lost 0 bases, J lost 0 bases, and 8 bases lay in between. CDR1 and CDR2 (germline): MNHNY, SVGAGI (reference sequence). The CDR3 totals 15 residues. Here the CDR3 DNA reads TGTGCCAGCAGTTACTCCCAGGGAAACCAAGAGACCCAGTACTTC. Its protein is CASSYSQGNQETQYF.

The V gene is TRBV29-1, the J gene TRBJ1-2, with D tentatively TRBD1 (5 bases). V was clipped by 5 bases and J by 6 bases, with 22 bases between them. Germline CDR1 SQVTM, CDR2 ANQGSEA. CDR3 size: 15 residues. The CDR3 loop is CSVFVPGPRADGYTF. CDR3 coding DNA: TGCAGCGTTTTCGTCCCAGGGCCACGAGCCGATGGCTACACCTTC. Supplemented by reference TRBV29-1 and TRBJ1-2, the full variable domain reads SAVISQKPSRDICQRGTSLTIQCQVDSQVTMMFWYRQQPGQSLTLIATANQGSEATYESGFVIDKFPISRPNLTFSTLTVSNMSPEDSSIYLCSVFVPGPRADGYTFGSGTRLTVV.